This record covers a single TCR beta chain. The antigen remains unidentified. Specified treatment: approximately 18 received Ad26.COV2.S at low or high dose, single or two shots; 5 received placebo; per-sample allocation not given. Repertoires come from day 63 after the first vaccine or placebo injection. Trimming took off 6 bases at V and 2 bases at J, with 17 bases between the two ends. Germline CDR1 KGHSH, CDR2 LQKENI. This CDR3 is built from 16 residues. The source of the sample is a study of Ad26.COV2.S vaccination and SARS-CoV-2 variants. On the study more broadly: Intramuscular Ad26.COV2.S at 5x10^10 or 1x10^11 viral particles. The study, taken as a whole, reports: TCR breadth and depth analyses may have underestimated total T cell responses. Vaccinated individuals (as opposed to placebo recipients) had higher spike-specific TCR breadth. Similar non-spike TCR breadth was seen in vaccine and placebo recipients.

The assay was immunoSEQ multiplex PCR, and TCRdb's table has in-frame clones only and misses some. The data show approximately 360,000 clones, roughly four fifths seen once. This TCR was recovered from a person between 18 and 59 years old who received the Ad26.COV2.S COVID-19 vaccine or a placebo. The starting material was peripheral blood, obtained in a trial of Ad26.COV2.S vaccine versus placebo. V is TRBV18 and J is TRBJ1-3; TRBD1 might be the D (5 bases). CDR3 in amino acids: CASSPVGDATGNTIYF. The CDR3 DNA follows: TGTGCCAGCTCCCCAGTGGGGGACGCAACTGGAAACACCATATATTTT. Full variable domain (remainder filled in from reference TRBV18 and TRBJ1-3): NAGVMQNPRHLVRRRGQEARLRCSPMKGHSHVYWYRQLPEEGLKFMVYLQKENIIDESGMPKERFSAEFPKEGPSILRIQQVVRGDSAAYFCASSPVGDATGNTIYFGEGSWLTVV.